These 17 T cell receptor beta chains came from one sample sequenced in a study of cytomegalovirus exposure and HLA in healthy donors. The PCR contained 60 Vbeta and 13 Jbeta primers. Using immunoSEQ multiplex PCR, the repertoire was profiled, and TCRdb retains in-frame clones only, with some absent. The sample carries 180,000 or so clones, less than 90% recorded once. The sequencing input was PBMCs. These receptors came from a woman aged 25 to 39 in good health and CMV-seronegative.

V gene TRBV6-1 combines with J gene TRBJ2-1; 7 nucleotides line up with TRBD1. The J segment lost 4 bases and the V segment lost 8 bases, leaving 11 bases of the junction unmatched. The CDR3 has 15 amino acids. Germline V gene sequence: CDR1 MNHNS, CDR2 SASEGT. The CDR3 sequence: CASLVRDRLYNEQFF. CDR3 sequence (DNA): TGTGCCAGCCTGGTGAGGGACAGACTATACAATGAGCAGTTCTTC.

This chain uses TRBV29-1 with TRBJ2-5; D perhaps matches TRBD1 (7 bases). The CDR3 runs 12 residues. Looked up from germline, CDR1 is SQVTM and CDR2 is ANQGSEA. The ends were cut back, 4 bases at V and 5 bases at J, with 11 bases in the middle. This CDR3 is CSVGAGGETQYF. The DNA of the CDR3 is TGCAGCGTTGGGGCAGGGGGGGAGACCCAGTACTTC.

The chain employs TRBV28 and TRBJ2-7; 11 bases map to TRBD2. The CDR3 runs 16 residues. J gave up 2 bases and V 3 bases, and 6 bases lay outside the gene matches. Germline CDR1 and CDR2: MDHEN and SYDVKM. The CDR3 DNA is TGTGCCAGCAGTTTGTTGATAGCGGGAGGGCCCTACGAGCAGTACTTC. Translating gives CASSLLIAGGPYEQYF.

As concerns this clone: The same CDR3 is also encoded by other DNA sequences in this sample. This chain joins TRBV7-2 and TRBJ2-2, with D maybe TRBD2 (6 bases). V lost 5 bases to trimming and J lost 6 bases, with 16 bases between them. The germline CDR1 and CDR2 sequences are SGHTA and FQGNSA. CDR3 length equals 15 residues. CDR3: CASSRDGGWAGELFF. The CDR3 DNA sequence: TGTGCCAGCAGCCGGGACGGAGGGTGGGCCGGGGAGCTGTTTTTT.

This clone was recorded only once. V gene TRBV14 combines with J gene TRBJ2-7, with 8 bases lining up with TRBD2. CDR1 is SGHDN, CDR2 FVKESK, per germline. V lost 6 bases and J lost 3; bases outside the gene matches: 7. The CDR3 runs 14 residues. The CDR3 protein is CASRRSGGNYEQYF. DNA of the CDR3: TGTGCCAGCAGGAGGAGCGGGGGCAACTACGAGCAGTACTTC.

The chain combines TRBV28 with TRBJ2-7; 12 bases match TRBD2. This CDR3 is 15 amino acids long. Germline loops: CDR1 MDHEN, CDR2 SYDVKM. Losses at the gene ends were 4 bases for V and 4 bases for J; bases not matched to a gene: 5. Here the CDR3 reads CASSSWTSGTYEQYF. The CDR3 region has the DNA TGTGCCAGCAGTTCTTGGACTAGCGGGACTTACGAGCAGTACTTC.

This clone was observed a single time. V is TRBV11-3 and J is TRBJ2-1; possible D gene TRBD1, 5 bases. The germline V gene encodes CDR1 SGHNT and CDR2 YENEEA. The CDR3 is made up of 15 amino acids. V was trimmed by 5 bases and J by 0 bases, leaving 11 bases between them. CDR3 in amino acids: CASSPSQGSYNEQFF. The CDR3, as DNA: TGTGCCAGCAGCCCCTCCCAGGGCTCCTACAATGAGCAGTTCTTC.

This clone was observed a single time. V usage is TRBV19 and J usage is TRBJ2-7; D is unclear. Germline lookup yields CDR1 LNHDA and CDR2 SQIVND (reference sequence). Trimming left V 5 bases short and J 2 bases short, with 13 bases between. The CDR3 spans 14 residues. The CDR3 sequence is CASSPEAETYEQYF. DNA of the CDR3: TGTGCCAGTAGTCCCGAGGCAGAAACCTACGAGCAGTACTTC.

The chain is built from TRBV28 and TRBJ1-2; possible D gene TRBD1, 6 bases. The V gene lost 6 bases and the J gene lost 5 bases, with 13 bases spanning the gap. Per germline, CDR1 MDHEN and CDR2 SYDVKM. The CDR3 contains 13 residues. CDR3 sequence reads: CASRTGTGYGYTF. In DNA form, the CDR3 reads TGTGCCAGCAGGACAGGAACAGGGTATGGCTACACCTTC.

The chain carries TRBV14 and TRBJ1-1; 11 nucleotides line up with TRBD1. J was trimmed by 5 bases and V by 2 bases; bases with no gene match: 4. The germline gives CDR1 SGHDN, CDR2 FVKESK. CDR3 length: 15 amino acids. CDR3 nucleotide sequence: TGTGCCAGCAGCCAAATGGGACAGGGGGGTACTGAAGCTTTCTTT. Translation: CASSQMGQGGTEAFF.

The chain has TRBV28 and TRBJ2-2; 7 bases are a match to TRBD1. Per germline, CDR1 MDHEN and CDR2 SYDVKM. This CDR3 has 14 amino acids. The J segment lost 4 bases and the V segment lost 6 bases, leaving 5 bases of the junction unmatched. The CDR3 reads CASSLGQLTGELFF. CDR3 coding DNA: TGTGCCAGCAGCCTGGGACAGCTCACCGGGGAGCTGTTTTTT.

J is TRBJ1-5 and V is TRBV6-5; the D gene is possibly TRBD1 (6 bases). CDR3 size: 16 residues. V lost 2 bases and J 0 bases, leaving 11 bases between the germline ends. The germline CDR1 and CDR2 sequences are MNHEY and SVGAGI. The CDR3 bases are TGTGCCAGCAGTTACGGGACACCGAATAGCAATCAGCCCCAGCATTTT. Its protein product is CASSYGTPNSNQPQHF.

This sequence joins TRBV5-1 and TRBJ1-3; 7 bases are a match to TRBD1. The CDR3 has 15 amino acids. Germline lookup yields CDR1 SGHRS and CDR2 YFSETQ. V lost 1 base to trimming and J lost 4 bases; unmatched junction nucleotides: 5. The CDR3 sequence: CASSLSPGGGNTIYF. DNA of the CDR3: TGCGCCAGCAGCTTGTCCCCAGGGGGAGGAAACACCATATATTTT.

This chain joins TRBV2 and TRBJ2-2; D not resolved. This CDR3 is 13 amino acids long. Trimming removed 4 bases at V and 1 base at J, with 4 bases between. Germline CDR1 SNHLY, CDR2 FYNNEI. This CDR3 is CASSVQNTGELFF. Here the CDR3 DNA reads TGTGCCAGCAGTGTACAGAACACCGGGGAGCTGTTTTTT.

This rearrangement joins TRBV28 to TRBJ1-2; TRBD1 matches 8 bases. The CDR3 contains 13 residues. V was pared by 7 bases and J by 7 bases, with 8 bases of the junction left unmatched. CDR1 and CDR2 (germline): MDHEN, SYDVKM. DNA of the CDR3: TGTGCCAGCACCCCAGCAGGGGGCTTTGGCTACACCTTC. Translating gives CASTPAGGFGYTF.

Written as DNA, the CDR3 is TGTGCCAGTACTCGTAGGGGTGGGGACACCGGGGAGCTGTTTTTT. This translates into CASTRRGGDTGELFF. V usage is TRBV9 and J usage is TRBJ2-2, with D possibly being TRBD1 (5 bases). Per germline, CDR1 SGDLS and CDR2 YYNGEE. V was cut by 8 bases and J by 3 bases, with 17 bases left in between. The CDR3 runs 15 residues.

The chain recombines TRBV6-5 with TRBJ1-1; weak D call: TRBD1 (6 bases). This CDR3 has 13 amino acids. Per the germline V gene, CDR1 is MNHEY and CDR2 is SVGAGI. The V and J ends lost 6 bases and 5 bases respectively, with 13 bases between them. The CDR3 spells CASRTDRLTEAFF. CDR3 nucleotides: TGTGCCAGCAGAACCGACAGGCTAACTGAAGCTTTCTTT.